The sequence of this T cell receptor (beta chain) was determined in a study of cytomegalovirus exposure and HLA in healthy donors. CDR3 length: 13 amino acids. Germline assignment: CDR1 SEHNR and CDR2 FQNEAQ (reference sequence). The ends lost 6 bases at V and 5 bases at J; junction bases unmatched: 1. With 60 Vbeta and 13 Jbeta primers, the PCR was carried out. The repertoire was sequenced with immunoSEQ multiplex PCR; TCRdb's copy has only in-frame clones and lacks some. The sample has about 100,000 clones, about 81% seen once. This chain connects TRBV7-9 to TRBJ2-3; 11 nucleotides align to TRBD2. The source is a middle-aged man in good health and CMV-seronegative. Sequenced input: PBMCs. CDR3 DNA: TGTGCCAGCAGGGGGACTAGCGGAGATACGCAGTATTTT. Translating gives CASRGTSGDTQYF.